The clone carrying this T cell receptor beta chain was seen just once. The assay was immunoSEQ multiplex PCR, and TCRdb's table has in-frame clones only and misses some. The sample carries tens of thousands of clones, 92% recorded once. The source of the sample is a study of T cell changes during pregnancy in multiple sclerosis. CDR3 length equals 14 residues. CDR1 is MNHNS, CDR2 SASEGT, per germline. Deletions cut 7 bases from V and 0 bases from J, with 12 bases between. The TCR comes from a female donor in good health, enrolled as a control in a pregnancy study. The source was CD4+ T cells from peripheral blood mononuclear cells, collected in the second trimester of pregnancy. The V call is TRBV6-1, the J call TRBJ1-1; possible D gene TRBD1, 6 bases. CDR3 nucleotides: TGTGCCAGCACCTTGACAGGTTTGAACACTGAAGCTTTCTTT. Residues: CASTLTGLNTEAFF.